This entry lists 25 T cell receptor beta chains sequenced from one sample in a study of shared clonotypes between healthy human individuals. Only in-frame clones appear in the TCRdb table, and some are missing; sequencing was by immunoSEQ multiplex PCR. The sample shows about 2.3 million clones, approximately 93% of them seen only once. Material: naive CD4+ T cells from PBMCs. Subset denoted: CD45RA+ positively selected. The receptors come from a man aged 18 to 35 in good health. Some clones in this sample may be carry-over from other donors' samples.

This clone was recorded once. The genes are TRBV4-3 and TRBJ1-6; TRBD1 agrees at 7 bases. V was clipped by 5 bases and J by 9 bases; unmatched bases: 7. CDR3 size: 14 residues. Germline-derived CDR1 and CDR2 are LGHNA and YSLEER. CDR3 coding DNA: TGCGCCAGCAGCATAAGGACAGGCGTTTCACCCCTCCACTTT. Translation: CASSIRTGVSPLHF.

This chain joins TRBV18 and TRBJ1-5; no definite D call. V dropped 0 bases and J dropped 8 bases, with 8 bases sitting between them. This CDR3 contains 13 residues. The germline V gene encodes CDR1 KGHSH and CDR2 LQKENI. CDR3 in DNA: TGTGCCAGCTCACCACCGGGCGGTGAGCCCCAGCATTTT. Residues: CASSPPGGEPQHF.

The chain combines TRBV29-1 with TRBJ2-4; no clear D. In germline, CDR1 is SQVTM, CDR2 ANQGSEA. The CDR3 loop spans 13 amino acids. V lost 7 bases to trimming and J lost 1 base, with 11 bases between them. CDR3 residues: CSAMVMAKNIQYF. The CDR3 coding sequence is TGCAGCGCCATGGTCATGGCCAAAAACATTCAGTACTTC.

The J gene is TRBJ2-1, the V gene TRBV5-1, with 14 nucleotides matching TRBD2. This CDR3 contains 17 residues. Losses at the gene ends were 4 bases for V and 9 bases for J; bases not matched to a gene: 12. Germline values: CDR1 SGHRS, CDR2 YFSETQ. CDR3 sequence reads: CASSPIPGTSGRGEQFF. The CDR3 bases are TGCGCCAGCAGCCCGATCCCTGGGACTAGCGGGAGAGGTGAGCAGTTCTTC. The full variable domain, in which reference TRBV5-1 and TRBJ2-1 provide the parts outside the CDR3, is KAGVTQTPRYLIKTRGQQVTLSCSPISGHRSVSWYQQTPGQGLQFLFEYFSETQRNKGNFPGRFSGRQFSNSRSEMNVSTLELGDSALYLCASSPIPGTSGRGEQFFGPGTRLTVL.

The rearrangement joins TRBV28 to TRBJ2-7; weak D call: TRBD1 (6 bases). The CDR3 loop spans 14 amino acids. The germline gives CDR1 MDHEN, CDR2 SYDVKM. Trimming removed 6 bases at V and 6 bases at J, with 18 bases between. CDR3 sequence reads: CASRTGTKTGEQYF. CDR3 bases: TGTGCCAGCAGGACCGGGACAAAGACCGGCGAGCAGTACTTC. Combining the CDR3 with reference TRBV28 and TRBJ2-7 gives the whole variable domain DVKVTQSSRYLVKRTGEKVFLECVQDMDHENMFWYRQDPGLGLRLIYFSYDVKMKEKGDIPEGYSVSREKKERFSLILESASTNQTSMYLCASRTGTKTGEQYFGPGTRLTVT.

V usage is TRBV14 and J usage is TRBJ2-7; D is uncertain. The CDR3 contains 14 residues. Trimming shortened V by 1 base and J by 0 bases, and 7 bases separated the two germline ends. Per the germline V gene, CDR1 is SGHDN and CDR2 is FVKESK. The CDR3 DNA is TGTGCCAGCAGCCAAGCGGGTTACTCCTACGAGCAGTACTTC. Translated, it gives CASSQAGYSYEQYF.

The V call is TRBV5-1, the J call TRBJ2-7; D is possibly TRBD1 (6 bases). V was pared by 4 bases and J by 4 bases, with 15 bases between. CDR1 SGHRS and CDR2 YFSETQ come from the germline V gene. The CDR3 length is 14 residues. The CDR3 region has the DNA TGCGCCAGCAGCCAACAGGGAATTGCTTACGAGCAGTACTTC. Translated, it gives CASSQQGIAYEQYF.

Regarding this clone: Other DNA sequences within the sample encode an identical CDR3. J is TRBJ1-1 and V is TRBV6-6; the D gene is possibly TRBD1 (6 bases). This CDR3 is built from 14 residues. Germline V lookup: CDR1 MNHNY, CDR2 SVGAGI (reference sequence). The V end lost 6 bases, the J end lost 3 bases, and 14 bases lay between the germline ends. As DNA, the CDR3 is TGTGCCAGCAGCTACGAGGGGGGGGACACTGAAGCTTTCTTT. It yields the protein CASSYEGGDTEAFF.

This CDR3 reads CASSGAWEREQFF. The CDR3 region has the DNA TGTGCCAGCAGCGGGGCGTGGGAAAGGGAGCAGTTCTTC. V and J are TRBV11-3 and TRBJ2-1; a weak D match, TRBD1 (5 bases). Germline CDR1 SGHNT, CDR2 YENEEA. Trimming removed 5 bases from V and 10 bases from J, with 15 bases in between. This CDR3 region has 13 residues. The full variable domain, rest sourced from reference TRBV11-3 and TRBJ2-1, is EAGVVQSPRYKIIEKKQPVAFWCNPISGHNTLYWYLQNLGQGPELLIRYENEEAVDDSQLPKDRFSAERLKGVDSTLKIQPAELGDSAVYLCASSGAWEREQFFGPGTRLTVL.

The V and J genes are TRBV7-9 and TRBJ1-4; no definite D call. This CDR3 has 17 amino acids. Germline V gene data show CDR1 as SEHNR and CDR2 as FQNEAQ (reference sequence). V gave up 5 bases and J gave up 0 bases, with 16 bases separating them. The CDR3 is CASSPPDWGATNEKLFF. The CDR3 DNA reads as TGTGCCAGCAGCCCGCCTGACTGGGGAGCAACTAATGAAAAACTGTTTTTT.

This chain connects TRBV20-1 to TRBJ1-3; D is perhaps TRBD1 (6 bases). Between the trimmed V and J ends, which lost 8 bases and 8 bases, there was a span of 13 bases. CDR3 length: 11 amino acids. Germline CDR1 is DFQATT and CDR2 is SNEGSKA (reference sequence). The DNA for the CDR3 is TGCAGTACTACCAGGGGTGACACCATATATTTT. It codes for CSTTRGDTIYF.

This clone was found once. The chain carries TRBV19 and TRBJ2-5, with D maybe TRBD2 (6 bases). This CDR3 is 14 amino acids long. Trimming shortened V by 5 bases and J by 5 bases, and 15 bases separated the two germline ends. The germline gives CDR1 LNHDA, CDR2 SQIVND (reference sequence). For the CDR3, the DNA is TGTGCCAGTAGTGGGACTTTCTTTATGGAGACCCAGTACTTC. This gives the protein CASSGTFFMETQYF.

J is TRBJ2-3 and V is TRBV28; TRBD1 matches at 8 bases. Trimming at V came to 3 bases and at J to 6 bases, leaving 23 bases not matched to a gene. The germline CDR1 and CDR2 sequences are MDHEN and SYDVKM. This CDR3 is built from 20 residues. The CDR3 is CASSFGLSRFETHRGDTQYF. The CDR3 DNA is TGTGCCAGCAGTTTTGGGTTGTCCCGGTTCGAGACCCACAGGGGGGATACGCAGTATTTT.

The chain joins TRBV5-4 to TRBJ1-5, with D unclear. The V end was cut by 0 bases, the J end by 6 bases, with 7 bases between. The germline gives CDR1 SGHNT, CDR2 YYREEE (reference sequence). The CDR3 has 13 amino acids. The CDR3 bases are TGTGCCAGCAGCTTGGGTTGGGGTCAGCCCCAGCATTTT. Encoded protein: CASSLGWGQPQHF.

The J gene is TRBJ2-7, the V gene TRBV5-1; TRBD2 matches 10 bases. Germline assignment: CDR1 SGHRS and CDR2 YFSETQ. The V and J ends lost 0 bases and 5 bases, in that order; junction bases with no gene match: 2. This CDR3 region has 14 residues. In DNA, the CDR3 is TGCGCCAGCAGCTTGGCCAGCGGGGGGGACGAGCAGTACTTC. Encoded protein: CASSLASGGDEQYF.

The chain is built from TRBV5-5 and TRBJ2-7; no reliable D call. Germline CDR1 is SGHKS and CDR2 is YYEKEE (reference sequence). V was cut by 1 base and J by 2 bases, with 10 bases left in between. This CDR3 has 14 amino acids. CDR3 coding DNA: TGTGCCAGCAGCTTGAACAGCTTAACCTACGAGCAGTACTTC. It encodes CASSLNSLTYEQYF. Using reference TRBV5-5 and TRBJ2-7 for the parts outside the CDR3, the full variable domain is DAGVTQSPTHLIKTRGQQVTLRCSPISGHKSVSWYQQVLGQGPQFIFQYYEKEERGRGNFPDRFSARQFPNYSSELNVNALLLGDSALYLCASSLNSLTYEQYFGPGTRLTVT.

The rearrangement links TRBV5-1 to TRBJ2-1; perhaps TRBD2 as D (6 bases). The CDR3 spans 13 residues. Germline CDR1 and CDR2: SGHRS and YFSETQ. Trimming took off 0 bases at V and 8 bases at J, with 9 bases between the two ends. The CDR3 region has the DNA TGCGCCAGCAGCTTGGGGAGGGCCGATGAGCAGTTCTTC. This translates into CASSLGRADEQFF.

The table lists this clone with a few counts. The V call is TRBV30, the J call TRBJ2-7; D tentatively fits TRBD1 or TRBD2 (6 bases each). Germline values: CDR1 GTSNPN, CDR2 SVGIG (reference sequence). The CDR3 is 14 residues long. Trimming cost V 3 bases and J 0 bases, with 12 bases left between them. The CDR3 loop is CAWSGGGTSYEQYF. CDR3 sequence (DNA): TGTGCCTGGAGCGGGGGCGGGACCTCCTACGAGCAGTACTTC.

This sequence joins TRBV7-7 and TRBJ2-1; a weak D match, TRBD2 (6 bases). Germline CDR1 reads SSHAT; CDR2 reads FNYEAQ (reference sequence). Trimming cost V 8 bases and J 4 bases, with 12 bases left between them. The CDR3 is 13 amino acids. The CDR3 loop reads CASSADYYNEQFF. The CDR3 DNA reads TGTGCCAGCTCAGCGGACTATTACAATGAGCAGTTCTTC.

The chain employs TRBV28 and TRBJ2-2; possibly TRBD1 for D (5 bases). The CDR3 is 14 amino acids. Germline-derived CDR1 and CDR2 are MDHEN and SYDVKM. Trimming cost V 7 bases and J 2 bases, with 11 bases left between them. In DNA, the CDR3 is TGTGCCAGCACTCGGACACTCAACACCGGGGAGCTGTTTTTT. Residues: CASTRTLNTGELFF.

This clone is a singleton in its sample. V is TRBV4-3 and J is TRBJ2-5, with a weak D call TRBD1 (6 bases). Trimming took 0 bases from V and 8 from J, leaving 22 bases between them. This CDR3 is built from 17 residues. In germline, CDR1 is LGHNA, CDR2 YSLEER. The CDR3 protein is CASSQDPRRGQISTQYF. CDR3 DNA sequence: TGCGCCAGCAGCCAAGACCCTCGGCGCGGACAGATATCAACCCAGTACTTC.

The chain couples TRBV18 to TRBJ1-4; perhaps TRBD1 as D (6 bases). The CDR3 runs to 16 residues. Deletions cut 3 bases from V and 2 bases from J, with 13 bases between. Germline V lookup: CDR1 KGHSH, CDR2 LQKENI. CDR3 bases: TGTGCCAGCTCACCCCCTGGGAGGGGGACTAATGAAAAACTGTTTTTT. As protein: CASSPPGRGTNEKLFF. Combining the CDR3 with reference TRBV18 and TRBJ1-4 gives the whole variable domain NAGVMQNPRHLVRRRGQEARLRCSPMKGHSHVYWYRQLPEEGLKFMVYLQKENIIDESGMPKERFSAEFPKEGPSILRIQQVVRGDSAAYFCASSPPGRGTNEKLFFGSGTQLSVL.

The chain recombines TRBV29-1 with TRBJ2-1, with D uncertain. Germline lookup yields CDR1 SQVTM and CDR2 ANQGSEA. The CDR3 length is 15 residues. Trimming cost V 7 bases and J 2 bases, with 18 bases left between them. CDR3 in amino acids: CSGKVQAGAYNEQFF. In DNA, the CDR3 is TGCAGCGGAAAGGTGCAGGCTGGCGCCTACAATGAGCAGTTCTTC.

This clone was counted once. The junction differs from germline at one of its ends, possibly a read error. The chain joins TRBV30 to TRBJ2-7; no firm D call. CDR1 is GTSNPN and CDR2 is SVGIG in the germline V gene (reference sequence). The CDR3 loop spans 12 amino acids. CDR3 amino acids: CAWSVPSDRLNF. The CDR3 DNA follows: TGTGCCTGGAGTGTCCCTTCGGACCGTCTGAACTTC.

This chain uses TRBV10-1 with TRBJ1-3, with D hard to call. The CDR3 is made up of 16 amino acids. Germline CDR1 WNHNN, CDR2 SYGVQD (reference sequence). V lost 7 bases and J 1 base, leaving 17 bases between the germline ends. The CDR3 loop reads CASTPGRGRSGNTIYF. Here the CDR3 DNA reads TGCGCCAGCACGCCGGGGAGAGGACGATCTGGAAACACCATATATTTT.